A selection of T cell receptor beta chains follows, all from one sample in a study of a mutant IDH1 vaccine in newly diagnosed glioma. The repertoire was sequenced with immunoSEQ multiplex PCR; TCRdb's copy has only in-frame clones and lacks some. The data contain tens of thousands of clones, about four fifths of them singletons. The sequenced sample was PBMCs, obtained from a glioma patient treated with radiotherapy, temozolomide or both. The receptors here all came from a woman in her 50s with glioma. CDR3s include the opening cysteine and the closing phenylalanine or tryptophan. The D gene is left open where the match is weak. Only part of the rows carry a size: once, few, many, or a class if the clone is expanded.

V	D	size	J	length	DNA	CDR3
TRBV6-6	.	.	TRBJ1-1	13	TGTGCCAGCAGTTTAGCGTCGGGGACTGAAGCTTTCTTT	CASSLASGTEAFF
TRBV9	.	.	TRBJ1-5	14	TGTGCCAGCAGCGTGGAGGGTAGCAATCAGCCCCAGCATTTT	CASSVEGSNQPQHF
TRBV27	.	few	TRBJ1-6	14	TGTGCCAGCACCCAACGACGGGATAATTCACCCCTCCACTTT	CASTQRRDNSPLHF
TRBV4-1	.	once	TRBJ1-4	16	TGCGCCAGCAGCCAAGATCCGGGGGCAACTAATGAAAAACTGTTTTTT	CASSQDPGATNEKLFF
TRBV28	.	.	TRBJ1-2	12	TGTGCCAGCAGTTTTCCCCTCCGGGGCTACACCTTC	CASSFPLRGYTF
TRBV2	.	.	TRBJ2-5	14	TGTGCCAGCAGGGCAGGACCTATCCAAGAGACCCAGTACTTC	CASRAGPIQETQYF
TRBV5-1	TRBD1	.	TRBJ2-7	16	TGCGCCAGCAGCTCGAACGCCGGGACAGGGGCGGTCGAGCAGTACTTC	CASSSNAGTGAVEQYF
TRBV25-1	.	.	TRBJ2-1	15	TGTGCCAGCAGTGAAGCGGTGAGCTCCTACAATGAGCAGTTCTTC	CASSEAVSSYNEQFF
TRBV6-5	.	.	TRBJ2-2	16	TGTGCCAGCAGTTCGTGGGGGACCGCGAACACCGGGGAGCTGTTTTTT	CASSSWGTANTGELFF
TRBV7-2	.	once	TRBJ2-2	14	TGTGCCAGCAGCTTGAGTGGGAACACCGGGGAGCTGTTTTTT	CASSLSGNTGELFF
TRBV5-4	TRBD1	few	TRBJ2-5	16	TGTGCCAGCAGGGCAGGGGACAGGGGTCCCCAAGAGACCCAGTACTTC	CASRAGDRGPQETQYF
TRBV6-5	.	.	TRBJ1-1	12	TGTGCCAGCAGTACACAGGGATCGAGGGCGGGCTTT	CASSTQGSRAGF
TRBV7-9	.	.	TRBJ2-5	15	TGTGCCAGCAGCTTAGCGGGAGGCAGCCAAGAGACCCAGTACTTC	CASSLAGGSQETQYF
TRBV6-5	TRBD2	.	TRBJ2-7	14	TGTGCCAGCAGCTCAGCGGGGGGGGTCTACGAGCAGTACTTC	CASSSAGGVYEQYF